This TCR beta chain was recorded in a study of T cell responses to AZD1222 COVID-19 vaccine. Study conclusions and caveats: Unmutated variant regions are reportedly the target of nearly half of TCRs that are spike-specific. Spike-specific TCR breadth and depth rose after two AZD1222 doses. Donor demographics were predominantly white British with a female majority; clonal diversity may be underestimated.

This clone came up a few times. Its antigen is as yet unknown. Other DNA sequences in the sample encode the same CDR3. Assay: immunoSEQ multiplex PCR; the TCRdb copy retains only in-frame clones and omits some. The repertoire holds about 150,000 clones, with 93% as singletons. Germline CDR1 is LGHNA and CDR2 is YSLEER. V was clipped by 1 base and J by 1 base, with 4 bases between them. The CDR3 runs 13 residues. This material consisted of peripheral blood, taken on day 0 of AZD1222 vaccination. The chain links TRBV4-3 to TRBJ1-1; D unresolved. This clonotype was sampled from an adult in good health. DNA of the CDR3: TGCGCCAGCAGCCAAGCAGGGAACACTGAAGCTTTCTTT. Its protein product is CASSQAGNTEAFF.